This TCR beta chain was identified in a study of CD8+CD57+ T cells in acquired aplastic anemia. Patients chosen for sequencing had CD8+CD57+ cells that had expanded, as shown by flow cytometry. All participating patients were living with severe acquired aplastic anemia. Patients had undergone no therapy by the time their blood was sampled. Losses at the gene ends were 3 bases for V and 7 bases for J; bases not matched to a gene: 3. Germline V gives CDR1 DFQATT, CDR2 SNEGSKA (reference sequence). This CDR3 comprises 13 residues. Genomic DNA, the template, was used for profiling of the TCR beta VDJ and CDR3. TCRdb reanalysed the reads using MiXCR and keeps one entry per CDR3 protein. This sample has about 170,000 distinct CDR3 sequences; less than 60% occur once, and the top ten carry 0.85% to 1.2%.

Sequenced sample: sorted CD4+, CD8+, or CD8+CD57+ T cells (not recorded which) from PBMCs. The sequence came from a human donor with aplastic anemia. The chain recombines TRBV20-1 with TRBJ1-6; TRBD1 agrees at 7 bases. The CDR3 reads CSARTTGNSPLHF. The DNA of the CDR3 is TGCAGTGCTAGGACGACAGGGAATTCACCCCTCCACTTT.